These T cell receptor beta chains were read from a single sample in a study of T cell responses to AZD1222 COVID-19 vaccine. Produced via immunoSEQ multiplex PCR; TCRdb's table is partial and in-frame only. The sample records around 220,000 clones, around 94% being singletons. The sample in question was peripheral blood, obtained 28 days after the second dose of the MenACWY control vaccine. The receptors were sampled from an adult who received the MenACWY meningococcal vaccine as a control. Each CDR3 is given with its conserved first and last residue. D genes are given only for firm matches. A clone size is listed for some rows: how often the clone was seen (once, few, many), or a class if it is expanded.

TRBJ2-5	TRBV4-1	13	-	once	TGCGCCAGCAGGGACCTGGACGGGGAGACCCAGTACTTC	CASRDLDGETQYF
TRBJ2-2	TRBV29-1	12	-	-	TGCAGCGTTGAGGGGTACACCGGGGAGCTGTTTTTT	CSVEGYTGELFF
TRBJ2-7	TRBV7-9	15	TRBD1	-	TGTGCCAGCAGCAGCCCCGGGACAGGGGTTGGGGAGCAGTACTTC	CASSSPGTGVGEQYF
TRBJ1-1	TRBV5-1	17	TRBD1	-	TGCGCCAGCAGCTTTCTACCTCGGACAGGGGGCTACACTGAAGCTTTCTTT	CASSFLPRTGGYTEAFF
TRBJ2-1	TRBV5-1	14	-	-	TGCGCCAGCAGCCAAGAAGGCTCCTACAATGAGCAGTTCTTC	CASSQEGSYNEQFF
TRBJ2-7	TRBV27	13	TRBD2	-	TGTGCCAGCAGTACGGGGGGGTATTACGAGCAGTACTTC	CASSTGGYYEQYF
TRBJ2-1	TRBV27	18	TRBD2	-	TGTGCCAGCAGTTTACATTCCAGAGAGCGGGAGGGCTACAATGAGCAGTTCTTC	CASSLHSREREGYNEQFF
TRBJ1-1	TRBV7-2	15	-	-	TGTGCCAGCAGCCTAGGGCAGGGAGGGGGCACTGAAGCTTTCTTT	CASSLGQGGGTEAFF
TRBJ2-3	TRBV27	15	TRBD2	-	TGTGCCAGCATTCGGAGCGGGGCGAACACAGATACGCAGTATTTT	CASIRSGANTDTQYF
TRBJ1-5	TRBV6-5	13	-	once	TGTGCCAGCAGTCACGGGAGCAATCAGCCCCAGCATTTT	CASSHGSNQPQHF
TRBJ1-5	TRBV5-8	12	-	-	TGTGCCAGCAGCTTGGAGTATCAGCCCCAGCATTTT	CASSLEYQPQHF
TRBJ2-2	TRBV5-4	15	-	-	TGTGCCAGCAGCTTCCGGACCCCGAACACCGGGGAGCTGTTTTTT	CASSFRTPNTGELFF
TRBJ1-2	TRBV2	13	-	-	TGTGCCAGCAGTGAGGGGCAGACCTATGGCTACACCTTC	CASSEGQTYGYTF
TRBJ2-3	TRBV7-3	14	-	-	TGTGCCAGCAGCTTATCTGGGAGCACAGATACGCAGTATTTT	CASSLSGSTDTQYF
TRBJ1-6	TRBV24-1	13	-	-	TGTGCCACCAGCGGCAGCCGGGATTCACCCCTCCACTTT	CATSGSRDSPLHF
TRBJ2-2	TRBV19	18	TRBD2	-	TGTGCCAGTAGTATGGGACTAGCGGGAGGGCCGGAGGTGGGGGAGCTGTTTTTT	CASSMGLAGGPEVGELFF
TRBJ2-5	TRBV30	14	TRBD2	-	TGTGCCTGGAGTAACGGGGGGATTCAAGAGACCCAGTACTTC	CAWSNGGIQETQYF
TRBJ1-5	TRBV5-6	14	-	-	TGTGCCAGCAGCTCCCCAGGGAGCAATCAGCCCCAGCATTTT	CASSSPGSNQPQHF
TRBJ2-5	TRBV19	13	TRBD2	-	TGTGCCAGTAGTGGGACTAGTTGGGAGACCCAGTACTTC	CASSGTSWETQYF
TRBJ2-7	TRBV5-1	14	TRBD1	once	TGCGCCAGCAGCTCCGACAGGGGTTACTACGAGCAGTACTTC	CASSSDRGYYEQYF
TRBJ2-2	TRBV24-1	13	-	-	TGTGCCACCAGTCCACAGTTCACCGGGGAGCTGTTTTTT	CATSPQFTGELFF
TRBJ2-7	TRBV25-1	17	TRBD1	-	TGTGCCAGCAGTGAATATTTCCGGACAGGGGGCGCCTACGAGCAGTACTTC	CASSEYFRTGGAYEQYF
TRBJ2-5	TRBV11-2	14	-	-	TGTGCCAGCAGCTTAGTTGGAAACCAAGAGACCCAGTACTTC	CASSLVGNQETQYF
TRBJ1-4	TRBV15	16	TRBD1	-	TGTGCCACCAGCCGCGGACAGGCCGCAACTAATGAAAAACTGTTTTTT	CATSRGQAATNEKLFF
TRBJ2-7	TRBV7-2	14	-	-	TGTGCCAGCAGCTTACAAAGTAACTCCTACGAGCAGTACTTC	CASSLQSNSYEQYF
TRBJ2-2	TRBV6-5	15	-	-	TGTGCCAGCAGTTACTCGCCCACTAACACCGGGGAGCTGTTTTTT	CASSYSPTNTGELFF
TRBJ2-7	TRBV6-5	10	-	-	TGTGCCAGCGCCCTGGGGGAGCAGTACTTC	CASALGEQYF
TRBJ2-4	TRBV11-2	14	-	-	TGTGCCAGCAGCTTAGATCGCGGGGTAAACATTCAGTACTTC	CASSLDRGVNIQYF
TRBJ2-5	TRBV6-5	15	TRBD2	-	TGTGCCAGCTGGCTTAGCGGGGGGGTTGGAGAGACCCAGTACTTC	CASWLSGGVGETQYF
TRBJ1-1	TRBV28	16	-	-	TGTGCCAGCAGTTTTTTTCCAGTCCCCCCTAACACTGAAGCTTTCTTT	CASSFFPVPPNTEAFF
TRBJ1-1	TRBV5-1	14	TRBD1	-	TGCGCCAGCAGCGTACAGGGGGCAAAGACTGAAGCTTTCTTT	CASSVQGAKTEAFF
TRBJ1-2	TRBV5-1	17	-	-	TGCGCCAGCAGCTTGAGTGGCAGTCCGGGAGCGCGGGGGGGCTACACCTTC	CASSLSGSPGARGGYTF
TRBJ2-1	TRBV27	16	-	-	TGTGCCAGCCACCGGGGGGCGTTAAACTCCTACAATGAGCAGTTCTTC	CASHRGALNSYNEQFF
TRBJ1-1	TRBV6-2/TRBV6-3	13	-	-	TGTGCCAGCAGTTACGGTGGAAACACTGAAGCTTTCTTT	CASSYGGNTEAFF
TRBJ1-6	TRBV19	15	-	-	TGTGCCAGTAGCCCGGGGGTGGTCTATAATTCACCCCTCCACTTT	CASSPGVVYNSPLHF
TRBJ2-7	TRBV19	15	TRBD2	-	TGTGCCAGTAGTATCGGGACTAGCGTTTCCTACGAGCAGTACTTC	CASSIGTSVSYEQYF
TRBJ1-5	TRBV10-2	14	-	-	TGCGCCAGCAGTGATAGAGGGGACAATCAGCCCCAGCATTTT	CASSDRGDNQPQHF
TRBJ1-4	TRBV3-1/TRBV3-2	15	TRBD1	-	TGTGCCAGCAGCCAAACTGACAGGGGTTACGGAAAACTGTTTTTT	CASSQTDRGYGKLFF
TRBJ1-2	TRBV10-3	14	TRBD1	-	TGTGCCATCAGGCCCGGGACAGACGCCTCGGGCTACACCTTC	CAIRPGTDASGYTF
TRBJ2-7	TRBV9	14	TRBD2	-	TGTGCCAGCAGCTCGGGAGGCTTGTCCTACGAGCAGTACTTC	CASSSGGLSYEQYF
TRBJ1-5	TRBV27	13	-	-	TGTGCCAGCAGTTACAAGGGGAATCAGCCCCAGCATTTT	CASSYKGNQPQHF
TRBJ1-1	TRBV5-4	17	TRBD1	-	TGTGCCAGCAGCTCCTCAGGGGGCGCGGGCCAAAACACTGAAGCTTTCTTT	CASSSSGGAGQNTEAFF
TRBJ2-5	TRBV9	13	-	-	TGTGCCAGCAGCGTGGACAGTCAAGAGACCCAGTACTTC	CASSVDSQETQYF
TRBJ2-5	TRBV18	13	-	-	TGTGCCAGCTCACCACAACCTCAAGAGACCCAGTACTTC	CASSPQPQETQYF
TRBJ1-3	TRBV6-2/TRBV6-3	14	-	-	TGTGCCAGCAGTTACGCGGGTTCTGGAAACACCATATATTTT	CASSYAGSGNTIYF
TRBJ2-5	TRBV5-4	16	TRBD2	-	TGTGCCAGCAGCGGAGGGACTAGCGGGGGTGGAGAGACCCAGTACTTC	CASSGGTSGGGETQYF
TRBJ1-5	TRBV30	13	TRBD1	-	TGTGCCTGGAGTCCGACAGGGAATCAGCCCCAGCATTTT	CAWSPTGNQPQHF
TRBJ2-1	TRBV30	15	TRBD2	-	TGTGCCTGGAGCGGAACTAGCGGGGGAAGCTATGAGCAGTTCTTC	CAWSGTSGGSYEQFF
TRBJ1-5	TRBV6-1	16	-	-	TGTGCCAGCAGTGTTTCGTCAGAGGGGATCAATCAGCCCCAGCATTTT	CASSVSSEGINQPQHF
TRBJ2-5	TRBV10-3	16	TRBD2	-	TGTGCCATCAGTGACCCAGGGAGCGGGAGCGGCGAGACCCAGTACTTC	CAISDPGSGSGETQYF
TRBJ2-7	TRBV7-3	14	-	-	TGTGCCAGCAGCTTAAAGGGGGAAAGACACGAGCAGTACTTC	CASSLKGERHEQYF
TRBJ1-5	TRBV2	16	TRBD1	-	TGTGCCAGCAGTCGGGACAGGGGCTATAGCAATCAGCCCCAGCATTTT	CASSRDRGYSNQPQHF